This TCR beta chain was retrieved from a study of PD-1 blockade in classical Hodgkin lymphoma. Whole-study findings and limits: Healthy donors were reported to have higher baseline TCR diversity than newly diagnosed patients. Complete responders started with a diversity level that resembled newly diagnosed patients at baseline. Possible causes of repertoire differences, disease activity or prior therapy, remain undefined.

Remarks on this clone: Antigen: not known.

The CDR3 totals 16 residues. The germline V gene encodes CDR1 SNHLY and CDR2 FYNNEI. V dropped 4 bases and J dropped 4 bases, with 20 bases sitting between them. Every patient was affected by relapse after autologous stem cell transplantation, while exposure to brentuximab vedotin was not uniform. PBMCs, once thawed, yielded CD8+ T cells isolated by magnetic negative selection. Complete response, partial response or progressive disease were the best responses. The assay was immunoSEQ multiplex PCR, and TCRdb's table has in-frame clones only and misses some. The sample holds about 30,000 clones, 70% to 90% seen once.

The source of this sequence is a human donor with classical Hodgkin lymphoma. The sequenced sample was CD8+ T cells from blood, obtained at baseline. This rearrangement joins TRBV2 to TRBJ2-7; TRBD1 or TRBD2 may be the D gene (6 bases each). CDR3 bases: TGTGCCAGCAGTGGGAGGGGGAAAGACGCAATGTACGAGCAGTACTTC. Translating it yields CASSGRGKDAMYEQYF.